The next 5 T cell receptor beta chains were all read from a single sample in a study of shared T cell receptors in the human thymus. Clones were read by immunoSEQ multiplex PCR, and TCRdb kept only the in-frame ones, dropping some. This table has about 660,000 clones, more than 75% appearing once. The data were also submitted as part of a second study, on human thymus T cells.

Sequenced sample: thymocytes. The receptor set was obtained from a boy in the first two years of life with a congenital heart defect.

V and J are TRBV9 and TRBJ2-1; D remains ambiguous. The length of the CDR3 is 16 residues. Germline CDR1 reads SGDLS; CDR2 reads YYNGEE. With 2 bases removed from V and 4 bases from J, the gap between germline ends came to 16 bases. The CDR3 protein is CASSVPVSSQYNEQFF. DNA of the CDR3: TGTGCCAGCAGCGTCCCTGTATCGTCCCAGTACAATGAGCAGTTCTTC. The full variable domain, in which reference TRBV9 and TRBJ2-1 provide the parts outside the CDR3, is DSGVTQTPKHLITATGQRVTLRCSPRSGDLSVYWYQQSLDQGLQFLIQYYNGEERAKGNILERFSAQQFPDLHSELNLSSLELGDSALYFCASSVPVSSQYNEQFFGPGTRLTVL.

This clone was counted only a few times. The rearrangement links TRBV28 to TRBJ1-1; 7 positions match TRBD1. The length of the CDR3 is 16 residues. The J segment lost 1 base and the V segment lost 5 bases, leaving 10 bases of the junction unmatched. The V gene's germline CDR1 is MDHEN and CDR2 SYDVKM. This CDR3 is CASSPLGQIQNTEAFF. The CDR3 coding sequence is TGTGCCAGCAGTCCCCTGGGACAGATTCAGAACACTGAAGCTTTCTTT.

The chain is built from TRBV6-6 and TRBJ2-3; D call uncertain. The CDR3 loop spans 14 amino acids. V was shortened by 2 bases and J by 4 bases, with 10 bases between the two germline ends. Per the germline V gene, CDR1 is MNHNY and CDR2 is SVGAGI (reference sequence). The CDR3 DNA follows: TGTGCCAGCAGTTACGATCCGGTTCCAGATACGCAGTATTTT. This encodes CASSYDPVPDTQYF.

This clone was observed a single time. The same CDR3 can be traced to other DNA sequences in this sample. The CDR3 here is CSARDSYEQYF. The CDR3 region has the DNA TGCAGTGCTAGAGATAGTTACGAGCAGTACTTC. The chain is built from TRBV20-1 and TRBJ2-7; D gene ambiguous. This CDR3 region has 11 residues. Per the germline V gene, CDR1 is DFQATT and CDR2 is SNEGSKA (reference sequence). Trimming cost V 0 bases and J 4 bases, with 4 bases left between them.

The chain links TRBV5-3 to TRBJ2-3; D gene uncertain. TRBV5-3 is recorded as an ORF, its role being uncertain. The ends were cut back, 4 bases at V and 10 bases at J, with 16 bases in the middle. The CDR3 runs to 13 residues. The CDR3 loop is CARSPFLRSAQYF. CDR3 nucleotide sequence: TGTGCCAGAAGCCCCTTCCTTCGGTCCGCGCAGTATTTT.